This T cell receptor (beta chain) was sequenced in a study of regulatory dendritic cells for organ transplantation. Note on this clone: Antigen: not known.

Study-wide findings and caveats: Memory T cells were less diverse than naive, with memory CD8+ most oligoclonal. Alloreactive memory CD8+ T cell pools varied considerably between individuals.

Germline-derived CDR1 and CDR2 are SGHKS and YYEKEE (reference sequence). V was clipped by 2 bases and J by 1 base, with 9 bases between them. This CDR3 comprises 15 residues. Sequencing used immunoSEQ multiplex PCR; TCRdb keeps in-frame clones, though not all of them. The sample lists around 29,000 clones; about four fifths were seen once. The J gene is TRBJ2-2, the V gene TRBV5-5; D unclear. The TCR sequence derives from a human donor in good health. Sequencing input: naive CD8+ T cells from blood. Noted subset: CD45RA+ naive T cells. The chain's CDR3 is CASSLLSLNTGELFF. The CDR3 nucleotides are TGTGCCAGCAGCTTACTTAGTCTGAACACCGGGGAGCTGTTTTTT.